This T cell receptor (beta chain) was sequenced in a study of blood T cells in healthy people across ages. Per germline, CDR1 SQVTM and CDR2 ANQGSEA. The CDR3 spans 15 residues. The junction had 7 bases not matched to a gene; V was cut back by 6 bases and J by 0 bases. Staff drew around 10 milliliters of peripheral blood from each donor. About this clonotype: Its specificity is not known.

Overall study findings and caveats: Expanded clonotype shifts may have been confounded, as the donors had an unknown CMV status. Relative to aged donors, long-lived donors carried more naive CD4+ cells and displayed higher diversity.

With a J-beta primer mix and a sample-barcoded 5' primer, a second PCR ran roughly 7 to 11 cycles. Each cDNA molecule carried a tag from a template-switch adaptor that contained 12 random nucleotides. MiXCR was run by TCRdb on the 5' RACE reads, yielding one entry per CDR3 protein. The data show hundreds of thousands of distinct CDR3 sequences, roughly 20% seen once. The source is a man between 65 and 80 years old in good health. The chain recombines TRBV29-1 with TRBJ2-3; 9 nucleotides line up with TRBD2. The sequenced sample consisted of blood. The CDR3 DNA follows: TGCAGCGTCGCGACTAGCGGAGATAGCACAGATACGCAGTATTTT. Translating it yields CSVATSGDSTDTQYF.